The sequence of this T cell receptor (beta chain) was determined in a study of radiotherapy plus CTLA-4 blockade in lung cancer. Across the whole study: Disease control was achieved by around 30% of patients, and objective responses by over 15%. Findings and limits, study-wide: Radiotherapy with ipilimumab was followed by blood expansion of tumor-derived clones.

CDR1 ENHRY and CDR2 SYGVKD come from the germline V gene. The CDR3 loop spans 14 amino acids. Trimming took off 0 bases at V and 4 bases at J, with 9 bases between the two ends. Chemo-refractory metastatic non-small-cell lung cancer patients were treated with focal radiation plus CTLA-4 blockade with ipilimumab. Assay: immunoSEQ multiplex PCR; the TCRdb copy retains only in-frame clones and omits some. This sample has 60,000 or so clones; 70% to 85% occur once, and the top ten carry less than 4.5%. Turning to this clone: Its antigen is not known.

Specimen: peripheral blood, collected from a patient treated with radiotherapy plus ipilimumab. The chain carries TRBV10-3 and TRBJ1-2; D is undetermined. This clonotype was obtained from a human donor with non-small cell lung cancer who had a partial response to radiotherapy plus ipilimumab. CDR3 in amino acids: CAISESRETYGYTF. CDR3 nucleotide sequence: TGTGCCATCAGTGAGTCGAGGGAGACCTATGGCTACACCTTC.